The next 25 T cell receptor beta chains were all read from a single sample in a study of regulatory T cells in long-lasting Graves disease listed by TCRdb under 2021. The time point label, as the study defines it: newly diagnosed GD, antithyroid drugs for less than 3 months. For both TCR sequencing and RNA sequencing, RNA was extracted from PBMCs in TRIzol. Libraries were prepared through multiplex PCR. Data came from an Illumina HiSeq 4000. TCR beta libraries were built with iRepertoire HTBI primers and Arm-PCR amplification of CDR3 regions. TCRdb itself trimmed the public reads at Q25 with fastp, ran MiXCR and retained productive beta chains. Entries are consolidated by CDR3 protein sequence, retaining the most common genes and DNA. This sample is represented by approximately 470,000 distinct CDR3 sequences; about a sixth of them were singletons. The ten largest clones add up to 10% to 15% of the sample.

These data also featured in a second study, about T cells in Graves' hyperthyroidism and ophthalmopathy.

Specimen: peripheral blood mononuclear cells (PBMCs), collected at new diagnosis, from a patient treated with antithyroid drugs. Every receptor here comes from a man in his forties with Graves disease. Donor details come from another sample of the same person, matched by shared clones.

This clonotype was seen many times. The chain employs TRBV11-2 and TRBJ2-6; a possible D gene is TRBD1 (5 bases). Per the germline V gene, CDR1 is SGHAT and CDR2 is FQNNGV. V lost 5 bases and J 2 bases, leaving 10 bases between the germline ends. This CDR3 comprises 15 residues. The CDR3 sequence: CASSLNRPGANVLTF. DNA of the CDR3: TGTGCCAGCAGCCTAAACAGGCCTGGGGCCAACGTCCTGACTTTC.

The chain recombines TRBV7-2 with TRBJ2-2; either TRBD1 or TRBD2 may fit D (5 bases each). The CDR3 extends over 15 amino acids. V shed 2 bases and J shed 4 bases, with 11 bases lying between them. CDR1 is SGHTA and CDR2 is FQGNSA in the germline V gene. In DNA form, the CDR3 reads TGTGCCAGCAGCTTACTAGGGACGATCACCGGGGAGCTGTTTTTT. Its protein product is CASSLLGTITGELFF.

This clonotype was counted at least ten times. The V call is TRBV28, the J call TRBJ2-1; maybe TRBD1 (8 bases). The CDR3 extends over 15 amino acids. V was pared by 6 bases and J by 5 bases, with 17 bases between. From germline, CDR1 is MDHEN and CDR2 SYDVKM. The CDR3 loop is CASRGTGGGNNEQFF. CDR3 bases: TGTGCCAGCAGGGGAACAGGGGGGGGTAACAATGAGCAGTTCTTC.

This clonotype was observed a handful of times. V is TRBV9 and J is TRBJ2-3, with D possibly matching TRBD1 (5 bases). The CDR3 contains 14 residues. V lost 4 bases, J lost 2 bases, and 11 bases lay in between. Germline CDR1 and CDR2: SGDLS and YYNGEE. The CDR3 here is CASSMTANTDTQYF. CDR3 DNA sequence: TGTGCCAGCAGCATGACAGCTAACACAGATACGCAGTATTTT.

This clonotype was observed many times. The chain joins TRBV28 to TRBJ2-3, with D possibly TRBD1 on 5 matching bases. The J call is in doubt because the DNA end fits TRBJ1-5 better. The CDR3 sequence is 13 residues long. The germline V gene encodes CDR1 MDHEN and CDR2 SYDVKM. DNA for the CDR3: TGTGCCAGCAGTTTCAGAGGGGCGGGCCGCCAGCATTTT. Translated: CASSFRGAGRQHF.

The chain links TRBV14 to TRBJ2-1, with 7 bases identical to TRBD2. Trimming cost V 0 bases and J 2 bases; bases outside gene matches: 4. CDR1 is SGHDN and CDR2 is FVKESK in the germline V gene. There are 16 residues in the CDR3. The CDR3 sequence is CASSQDPLAAYNEQFF. The CDR3, as DNA: TGTGCCAGCAGCCAAGATCCGCTAGCGGCCTACAATGAGCAGTTCTTC.

This clonotype has a count of ten or more. V usage is TRBV5-4 and J usage is TRBJ2-1, with 12 bases matching TRBD2. V shed 0 bases and J 7 bases; nucleotides not matched to a gene: 5. Germline CDR1 is SGHNT and CDR2 is YYREEE (reference sequence). The CDR3 loop spans 16 amino acids. The CDR3 spells CASSLGLAGGGNEQFF. The CDR3 nucleotides read TGTGCCAGCAGCTTGGGCCTAGCGGGAGGGGGGAATGAGCAGTTCTTC.

The V gene is TRBV29-1, the J gene TRBJ2-1; D tentatively reads TRBD1 or TRBD2 (5 bases each). Trimming removed 4 bases at V and 0 bases at J, with 13 bases between. The V gene's germline CDR1 is SQVTM and CDR2 ANQGSEA. The CDR3 loop spans 15 amino acids. CDR3 DNA sequence: TGCAGCGTTGGGGACGGACCGAGCTCCTACAATGAGCAGTTCTTC. Translated: CSVGDGPSSYNEQFF.

This clonotype was counted ten times or more. This chain links TRBV29-1 with TRBJ2-3, with D possibly TRBD2 on 6 matching bases. Deletions cut 6 bases from V and 2 bases from J, with 15 bases between. This CDR3 region has 14 residues. Germline V gives CDR1 SQVTM, CDR2 ANQGSEA. The CDR3 loop is CSVIRETHTDTQYF. Here the CDR3 DNA reads TGCAGCGTCATCCGGGAGACCCACACAGATACGCAGTATTTT.

The chain combines TRBV12-3 or TRBV12-4 with TRBJ2-5, with TRBD2 identical over 12 bases. Trimming removed 7 bases from V and 2 bases from J; junction bases left unmatched: 5. This CDR3 is built from 15 residues. This CDR3 is CASKLLAGGQETQYF. For the CDR3, the DNA is TGTGCCAGCAAATTACTAGCGGGAGGTCAAGAGACCCAGTACTTC.

This chain joins TRBV20-1 and TRBJ2-2; TRBD1 aligns across 7 bases. The germline gives CDR1 DFQATT, CDR2 SNEGSKA (reference sequence). The CDR3 consists of 16 residues. Unmatched junction bases numbered 11, after V lost 6 bases and J lost 1 base. The CDR3 loop is CSADDRDNGNTGELFF. CDR3 DNA: TGCAGTGCAGACGACAGGGATAATGGGAACACCGGGGAGCTGTTTTTT.

This clonotype was counted many times. V and J are TRBV30 and TRBJ2-6; 9 bases match TRBD1. The CDR3 is 16 amino acids. J gave up 1 base and V 1 base, and 2 bases lay outside the gene matches. Germline-derived CDR1 and CDR2 are GTSNPN and SVGIG (reference sequence). CDR3 residues: CAWSGQGVSGANVLTF. CDR3 DNA sequence: TGTGCCTGGAGTGGACAGGGGGTTTCTGGGGCCAACGTCCTGACTTTC.

A remark on this clonotype: A far larger clone differs by one base, so this is likely a read error. The V gene is TRBV20-1, the J gene TRBJ2-7, with 9 bases aligning to TRBD2. Losses at the gene ends were 0 bases for V and 7 bases for J; bases not matched to a gene: 10. Germline lookup yields CDR1 DFQATT and CDR2 SNEGSKA (reference sequence). This CDR3 contains 15 residues. CDR3: CSARDSGSQGGEQYF. The CDR3 region has the DNA TGCAGTGCTAGAGATAGCGGGAGTCAGGGGGGTGAGCAGTACTTC.

This clonotype was detected many times. The chain is built from TRBV7-9 and TRBJ2-1; D assignment may be TRBD1 or TRBD2 (5 bases each). CDR1 and CDR2 (germline): SEHNR, FQNEAQ (reference sequence). V gave up 6 bases and J gave up 2 bases, with 11 bases separating them. CDR3 length equals 14 residues. DNA of the CDR3: TGTGCCAGCAGACGGGACGAAACCTACAATGAGCAGTTCTTC. Translation: CASRRDETYNEQFF.

This clonotype was detected ten times or more. The V gene is TRBV18, the J gene TRBJ2-5, with D perhaps assigned TRBD1 or TRBD2 (6 bases each). V lost 2 bases and J 5 bases, leaving 15 bases between the germline ends. The CDR3 has 15 amino acids. CDR1 is KGHSH, CDR2 LQKENI, per germline. The CDR3 DNA sequence: TGTGCCAGCTCACCAGGAGGGGGAACTGGGGAGACCCAGTACTTC. Residues: CASSPGGGTGETQYF.

This clonotype was seen repeatedly, ten times or more. The chain combines TRBV6-1 with TRBJ1-5, with unresolved D. The ends were cut back, 8 bases at V and 7 bases at J, with 21 bases in the middle. Looked up from germline, CDR1 is MNHNS and CDR2 is SASEGT. The CDR3 consists of 15 residues. This CDR3 reads CASASGGSLGQPQHF. CDR3 sequence (DNA): TGTGCCAGCGCCTCAGGCGGGTCCTTAGGGCAGCCCCAGCATTTT.

The chain links TRBV30 to TRBJ2-7, with TRBD2 matching over 11 bases. CDR1 and CDR2 (germline): GTSNPN, SVGIG (reference sequence). V lost 2 bases to trimming and J lost 4 bases; unmatched junction nucleotides: 13. The CDR3 loop spans 17 amino acids. CDR3 DNA: TGTGCCTGGAGTAAACTAGCGGGAGCCCCGCGTTTTTACGAGCAGTACTTC. This gives the protein CAWSKLAGAPRFYEQYF. Full variable domain (remainder filled in from reference TRBV30 and TRBJ2-7): SQTIHQWPATLVQPVGSPLSLECTVEGTSNPNLYWYRQAAGRGLQLLFYSVGIGQISSEVPQNLSASRPQDRQFILSSKKLLLSDSGFYLCAWSKLAGAPRFYEQYFGPGTRLTVT.

The rearrangement links TRBV24-1 to TRBJ2-3; unclear D gene. The V gene's germline CDR1 is KGHDR and CDR2 SFDVKD. Between the trimmed V and J ends, which lost 1 base and 8 bases, there was a span of 12 bases. The CDR3 contains 14 residues. In DNA, the CDR3 is TGTGCCACCAGTGATTTAGGCACCTCCCCTACGCAGTATTTT. Encoded protein: CATSDLGTSPTQYF.

A few counts support this clonotype. V gene TRBV7-9 combines with J gene TRBJ2-1; possibly TRBD1 or TRBD2 for D (5 bases each). V gave up 3 bases and J gave up 8 bases, with 17 bases separating them. The CDR3 totals 15 residues. Germline loops: CDR1 SEHNR, CDR2 FQNEAQ (reference sequence). The CDR3 sequence: CASSFSNGIGDEQFF. As DNA, the CDR3 is TGTGCCAGCAGCTTTTCGAACGGGATAGGGGATGAGCAGTTCTTC.

The chain recombines TRBV19 with TRBJ1-5; 9 bases agree with TRBD1. Germline values: CDR1 LNHDA, CDR2 SQIVND (reference sequence). With V trimmed by 5 bases and J by 2 bases, 7 bases remained unmatched. The CDR3 contains 16 residues. CDR3 amino acids: CASSAGTGRGNQPQHF. In nucleotides, the CDR3 is TGTGCCAGTAGTGCAGGGACAGGGAGGGGCAATCAGCCCCAGCATTTT.

This clonotype was counted many times. The J gene is TRBJ2-5, the V gene TRBV7-9, with D possibly TRBD1 on 6 matching bases. Trimming removed 4 bases from V and 5 bases from J, with 14 bases in between. The germline V gene encodes CDR1 SEHNR and CDR2 FQNEAQ (reference sequence). The CDR3 has 14 residues. The CDR3 DNA sequence: TGTGCCAGCAGCTCCACAGGGTCCCGCGAGACCCAGTACTTC. It codes for CASSSTGSRETQYF.

This clonotype was detected many times. V usage is TRBV24-1 and J usage is TRBJ2-3, with D perhaps TRBD1 (6 bases). The CDR3 totals 17 residues. Trimming cost V 3 bases and J 1 base, with 16 bases left between them. The germline CDR1 and CDR2 sequences are KGHDR and SFDVKD. CDR3 loop: CATSDPNQGSGTDTQYF. CDR3 nucleotide sequence: TGTGCCACCAGTGATCCAAATCAGGGGAGTGGCACAGATACGCAGTATTTT.

This clonotype was detected a few times. This chain joins TRBV4-1 and TRBJ2-7; maybe TRBD2 (6 bases). This CDR3 is built from 15 residues. With 3 bases removed from V and 2 bases from J, the gap between germline ends came to 14 bases. The germline V gene has CDR1 MGHRA and CDR2 YSYEKL. The CDR3 bases are TGCGCCAGCAGCCAGACCCGAGGGGAGGCCTACGAGCAGTACTTC. As protein: CASSQTRGEAYEQYF.

In this sample, this clonotype turned up many times. This chain links TRBV11-2 with TRBJ2-7, with 8 positions matching TRBD1. The CDR3 is 12 residues long. Germline V CDR1 and CDR2: SGHAT, FQNNGV. V lost 4 bases, J lost 9 bases, and 5 bases stayed unmatched. CDR3 sequence (DNA): TGTGCCAGCAGCTACACAGGGGGAGGGCAGTACTTC. This codes for CASSYTGGGQYF.

In its sample, this clonotype was seen a few times. The V call is TRBV6-5, the J call TRBJ2-1; unclear D gene. Per germline, CDR1 MNHEY and CDR2 SVGAGI. The V end was cut by 2 bases, the J end by 7 bases, with 6 bases between. The CDR3 is 12 amino acids. The CDR3 loop is CASSYDSNEQFF. The CDR3 nucleotides read TGTGCCAGCAGTTACGACTCAAATGAGCAGTTCTTC.